These 8 T cell receptor beta chains were all obtained from the same sample, sequenced in a study of human T cells and chemical hapten exposure (TCRdb year 2021). The meaning of the sample's time point label: patch test 1, 2 weeks after DPC sensitization. The sample's treatment or condition, from its label and the paper: therapeutic diphenylcyclopropenone sensitization with weekly scalp DPC. Libraries came from RACE. These reads were obtained on a NextSeq 500. The public reads were run again by TCRdb, first through fastp at Q25 and then through MiXCR, and only productive beta chains were kept. Entries that share a CDR3 protein sequence are merged under the most common genes and DNA. The sample table records 180,000 or so distinct CDR3 sequences; about 14% of these occur just once. The biggest ten clones account for 1.7% of the sample. Material: whole blood, obtained in connection with sensitization to the hapten diphenylcyclopropenone (DPC). Receptors were obtained from a woman between 25 and 40 years old with alopecia areata. Some clones in this sample may be carry-over from other donors' samples.

This clonotype was detected only a few times. The chain has TRBV10-3 and TRBJ2-3; 8 bases are a match to TRBD1. The ends lost 0 bases at V and 4 bases at J; junction bases unmatched: 3. The germline CDR1 and CDR2 sequences are ENHRY and SYGVKD. The CDR3 is 15 residues long. The CDR3: CAISESIQGADTQYF. CDR3 DNA sequence: TGTGCCATCAGTGAGTCGATACAGGGGGCAGATACGCAGTATTTT.

V and J are TRBV7-2 and TRBJ2-7; 11 bases are shared with TRBD1. The CDR3 sequence is 16 residues long. Germline CDR1 is SGHTA and CDR2 is FQGNSA. The J segment lost 5 bases and the V segment lost 5 bases, leaving 11 bases of the junction unmatched. The CDR3 DNA is TGTGCCAGCAGCAAGTCTCCGGGACAGGGGGTAAACGAGCAGTACTTC. Protein product: CASSKSPGQGVNEQYF.

This clonotype came up a few times. The J gene is TRBJ2-7, the V gene TRBV6-5; D ambiguous. V lost 7 bases to trimming and J lost 4 bases, with 14 bases between them. CDR3 length equals 13 residues. Germline-derived CDR1 and CDR2 are MNHEY and SVGAGI. The CDR3 here is CASISHENYEQYF. CDR3 sequence (DNA): TGTGCCAGCATCAGCCATGAGAATTACGAGCAGTACTTC.

Only a few counts were recorded for this clonotype. The J gene is TRBJ2-1, the V gene TRBV28; D possibly uses TRBD1 or TRBD2 (5 bases each). Looked up from germline, CDR1 is MDHEN and CDR2 is SYDVKM. The CDR3 contains 15 residues. Trimming left V 8 bases short and J 6 bases short, with 20 bases between. CDR3: CASSSSGLDGNEQFF. CDR3 in DNA: TGTGCCAGCTCCTCCTCGGGGCTAGATGGCAATGAGCAGTTCTTC.

The J gene is TRBJ1-1, the V gene TRBV5-4; D is uncertain. The CDR3 consists of 15 residues. From germline, CDR1 is SGHNT and CDR2 YYREEE (reference sequence). Trimming removed 3 bases at V and 3 bases at J, with 15 bases between. CDR3 protein: CASSWDGGPDTEAFF. The DNA of the CDR3 is TGTGCCAGCAGCTGGGATGGAGGGCCGGACACTGAAGCTTTCTTT.

This clonotype was found a few times. This chain joins TRBV20-1 and TRBJ2-7, with 9 bases aligning to TRBD1. CDR3 size: 14 residues. V was pared by 1 base and J by 7 bases, with 8 bases of the junction left unmatched. Germline V lookup: CDR1 DFQATT, CDR2 SNEGSKA (reference sequence). The CDR3 nucleotides read TGCAGTGCTAGAGGGGGACAGGGTATGCAGGAGCAGTACTTC. Translating gives CSARGGQGMQEQYF.

The chain carries TRBV30 and TRBJ2-7; maybe TRBD2 (6 bases). V lost 0 bases, J lost 3 bases, and 12 bases lay in between. Germline CDR1 and CDR2: GTSNPN and SVGIG (reference sequence). CDR3 size: 14 residues. CDR3 protein: CAWSVGGPVYEQYF. The CDR3 region has the DNA TGTGCCTGGAGTGTAGGAGGGCCTGTCTACGAGCAGTACTTC.

This clonotype showed up just a few times. This chain uses TRBV5-1 with TRBJ1-6, with 8 bases that match TRBD1. There are 18 residues in the CDR3. From germline, CDR1 is SGHRS and CDR2 YFSETQ. Unmatched junction bases numbered 9, after V lost 4 bases and J lost 0 bases. CDR3 amino acids: CASSGGQALSSYNSPLHF. CDR3 sequence (DNA): TGCGCCAGCAGCGGGGGACAGGCCCTGAGCTCCTATAATTCACCCCTCCACTTT.